The 31 T cell receptor beta chains below come from one sample, sequenced in a study of vaccination and CD4 T cells after COVID-19. The Oncomine TCR Beta short-read assay was what sequenced the DNA obtained from cultured CD4+ T cells. Using its own MiXCR run on the PCR reads, TCRdb lists one record per CDR3 protein. The sample lists 10,000 or so distinct CDR3 sequences, roughly 67% occurring once. Treatment: approximately 9-day PBMC culture with coronavirus spike peptide pools or control peptides (ViraFEST assay). Their target antigens are unknown. The sequencing input was CD4+ T cells from blood, cultured in vitro. These receptors came from a human donor who had recovered from COVID-19.

The rearrangement links TRBV2 to TRBJ1-5, with unresolved D. Germline V gives CDR1 SNHLY, CDR2 FYNNEI. Trimming took 4 bases from V and 0 from J, leaving 13 bases between them. This CDR3 has 16 amino acids. This CDR3 reads CASSARFLNSNQPQHF. The CDR3 DNA reads as TGTGCCAGCAGTGCACGGTTTTTAAATAGCAATCAGCCCCAGCATTTT. The variable domain in full, completed from reference TRBV2 and TRBJ1-5, reads EPEVTQTPSHQVTQMGQEVILRCVPISNHLYFYWYRQILGQKVEFLVSFYNNEISEKSEIFDDQFSVERPDGSNFTLKIRSTKLEDSAMYFCASSARFLNSNQPQHFGDGTRLSIL.

The V gene is TRBV20-1, the J gene TRBJ2-7; 9 nucleotides agree with TRBD1. J gave up 2 bases and V 6 bases, and 17 bases lay outside the gene matches. The length of the CDR3 is 17 residues. From germline, CDR1 is DFQATT and CDR2 SNEGSKA (reference sequence). CDR3 DNA sequence: TGCAGTGCCAGACCTAGACAGGGGGGCCTCTGGGCCTACGAGCAGTACTTC. This translates into CSARPRQGGLWAYEQYF.

The V gene is TRBV7-2, the J gene TRBJ1-6; no reliable D call. Germline loops: CDR1 SGHTA, CDR2 FQGNSA. The CDR3 length is 13 residues. Between the trimmed V and J ends, which lost 4 bases and 9 bases, there was a span of 10 bases. CDR3 sequence reads: CASSSRASSPLHF. The CDR3 region has the DNA TGTGCCAGCAGCTCAAGGGCAAGTTCACCCCTCCACTTT.

The chain links TRBV7-3 to TRBJ2-5; a possible D gene is TRBD1 (6 bases). The CDR3 sequence is 16 residues long. Germline V CDR1 and CDR2: SGHTA, FQGTGA. Trimming cost V 1 base and J 4 bases, with 16 bases left between them. CDR3 region: CASSLNAAGGVETQYF. CDR3 DNA: TGTGCCAGCAGCTTAAATGCGGCTGGGGGCGTAGAGACCCAGTACTTC.

This clonotype was detected a few times. The chain is built from TRBV6-5 and TRBJ1-2; no clear D gene. Germline V lookup: CDR1 MNHEY, CDR2 SVGAGI. With 2 bases removed from V and 3 bases from J, the gap between germline ends came to 10 bases. The CDR3 contains 14 residues. Here the CDR3 reads CASSYRATDYGYTF. The CDR3 nucleotides are TGTGCCAGCAGTTACCGAGCAACGGACTATGGCTACACCTTC.

This chain connects TRBV12-3 or TRBV12-4 to TRBJ1-2; no clear D gene. The germline V and J ends were trimmed by 2 bases and 1 base, with 5 bases remaining between them. The CDR3 covers 13 residues. The CDR3 DNA is TGTGCCAGCAGTTTACAGGTTAACTATGGCTACACCTTC. It yields the protein CASSLQVNYGYTF.

This chain connects TRBV6-5 to TRBJ2-1; a possible D gene is TRBD1 (6 bases). This CDR3 region has 13 residues. Germline V lookup: CDR1 MNHEY, CDR2 SVGAGI. Trimming left V 2 bases short and J 4 bases short, with 6 bases between. CDR3 in DNA: TGTGCCAGCAGTTACGACAGGTACAATGAGCAGTTCTTC. This encodes CASSYDRYNEQFF.

The rearrangement links TRBV2 to TRBJ1-2; D gene unclear. CDR1 and CDR2 (germline): SNHLY, FYNNEI. V lost 2 bases, J lost 6 bases, and 10 bases lay in between. This CDR3 has 13 amino acids. CDR3 protein: CASSEIKGDGYTF. The CDR3 DNA sequence: TGTGCCAGCAGTGAAATTAAGGGAGATGGCTACACCTTC.

With respect to this clonotype: The limits of the CDR3 on the DNA are not certain, so only TCRdb's listed CDR3 is given. J is TRBJ2-3 and V is TRBV20-1; the D call TRBD1 from the table was never checked on the DNA. The CDR3 length is 24 residues, termini included. From germline, CDR1 is DFQATT and CDR2 SNEGSKA (reference sequence). This CDR3 reads CSAREGTPSSEQYFGPGGTDTQYF.

This clonotype came up a few times. The chain combines TRBV12-3 or TRBV12-4 with TRBJ1-6; D call uncertain. The length of the CDR3 is 14 residues. V was shortened by 4 bases and J by 4 bases, with 8 bases between the two germline ends. Here the CDR3 DNA reads TGTGCCAGCAGTTCAGCAGGTTATAATTCACCCCTCCACTTT. Translation: CASSSAGYNSPLHF.

The chain joins TRBV5-4 to TRBJ1-2; 9 nucleotides align to TRBD1. The germline V gene encodes CDR1 SGHNT and CDR2 YYREEE (reference sequence). Trimming took 0 bases from V and 2 from J; bases not matched to a gene: 8. The CDR3 is 17 amino acids. CDR3 coding DNA: TGTGCCAGCAGCTTGGGTGGGACAGGGACCATAAACTATGGCTACACCTTC. Translation: CASSLGGTGTINYGYTF.

V usage is TRBV20-1 and J usage is TRBJ2-3, with D tentatively TRBD2 (7 bases). The germline V gene encodes CDR1 DFQATT and CDR2 SNEGSKA (reference sequence). With 1 base removed from V and 9 bases from J, the gap between germline ends came to 11 bases. CDR3 length: 12 amino acids. Here the CDR3 DNA reads TGCAGTGCTAGAGGGGGCGGGGGCACGCAGTATTTT. Translating it yields CSARGGGGTQYF.

This clonotype came up once. This chain uses TRBV4-2 with TRBJ1-1; D is possibly TRBD1 (5 bases). Trimming left V 4 bases short and J 4 bases short, with 13 bases between. The CDR3 sequence is 14 residues long. Germline assignment: CDR1 LGHNA and CDR2 YNFKEQ. CDR3 loop: CASSPVPRATEAFF. Written as DNA, the CDR3 is TGTGCCAGCAGCCCCGTCCCCAGGGCCACTGAAGCTTTCTTT.

The V call is TRBV6-1, the J call TRBJ1-3; tentatively, D is TRBD1 (6 bases). The CDR3 totals 15 residues. Per the germline V gene, CDR1 is MNHNS and CDR2 is SASEGT. V lost 6 bases, J lost 2 bases, and 14 bases lay in between. The CDR3 reads CASSQDRLTGNTIYF. DNA of the CDR3: TGTGCCAGCAGCCAAGACAGGCTAACTGGAAACACCATATATTTT.

This clonotype showed up just a few times. This rearrangement joins TRBV7-8 to TRBJ1-1; D gene uncertain. Trimming removed 1 base from V and 1 base from J, with 7 bases in between. Germline V gives CDR1 SGHVS, CDR2 FQNEAQ. The length of the CDR3 is 14 residues. The CDR3 DNA follows: TGTGCCAGCAGCTTAGTCAAGGGGAACACTGAAGCTTTCTTT. This translates into CASSLVKGNTEAFF.

The chain couples TRBV6-1 to TRBJ1-1, with TRBD1 matching over 8 bases. This CDR3 comprises 13 residues. Germline V lookup: CDR1 MNHNS, CDR2 SASEGT. J gave up 10 bases and V 6 bases, and 10 bases lay outside the gene matches. This CDR3 reads CASRLSGGGGAFF. CDR3 nucleotide sequence: TGTGCCAGCAGATTGTCAGGGGGCGGGGGAGCTTTCTTT.

The chain recombines TRBV20-1 with TRBJ2-5; TRBD2 matches 9 bases. V trimming: 1 base; J trimming: 4 bases; junction bases outside the gene matches: 4. This CDR3 is 14 amino acids long. The germline gives CDR1 DFQATT, CDR2 SNEGSKA (reference sequence). CDR3 in DNA: TGCAGTGCTAGAGTGACTAGCGGATTAGAGACCCAGTACTTC. Protein: CSARVTSGLETQYF.

The V and J genes are TRBV6-1 and TRBJ1-6; D remains ambiguous. This CDR3 region has 15 residues. Per germline, CDR1 MNHNS and CDR2 SASEGT. Trimming took 1 base from V and 10 from J, leaving 14 bases between them. The DNA for the CDR3 is TGTGCCAGCAGTGAAGGGTCCTTACTACAATCACCCCTCCACTTT. Residues: CASSEGSLLQSPLHF.

The chain recombines TRBV2 with TRBJ1-1; the D is unclear. Germline CDR1 SNHLY, CDR2 FYNNEI. Deletions cut 5 bases from V and 0 bases from J, with 7 bases between. CDR3 size: 13 residues. The CDR3 DNA reads TGTGCCAGCAGTAGGCGGGTGAACACTGAAGCTTTCTTT. This gives the protein CASSRRVNTEAFF.

The genes are TRBV10-3 and TRBJ1-1; D call uncertain. The CDR3 length is 13 residues. V was trimmed by 9 bases and J by 2 bases, leaving 13 bases between them. CDR1 ENHRY and CDR2 SYGVKD come from the germline V gene. The CDR3 region is CAMAEVGNTEAFF. In DNA, the CDR3 is TGTGCCATGGCTGAGGTGGGTAACACTGAAGCTTTCTTT.

The chain recombines TRBV20-1 with TRBJ1-2; D might be TRBD1 (5 bases). The CDR3 spans 12 residues. Germline V gives CDR1 DFQATT, CDR2 SNEGSKA (reference sequence). The CDR3 region has the DNA TGCAGGCCGGAACAGGTCGACTATGGCTACACCTTC. It yields the protein CRPEQVDYGYTF.

This clonotype has more than one count but fewer than ten. The chain links TRBV25-1 to TRBJ1-5; 9 bases match TRBD1. This CDR3 spans 14 amino acids. J lost 6 bases, V lost 3 bases, and 3 bases had no gene match. CDR1 is MGHDK and CDR2 is SYGVNS in the germline V gene. Written as DNA, the CDR3 is TGTGCCAGCAGTGATACAGGGGGCGGTCAGCCCCAGCATTTT. Translation: CASSDTGGGQPQHF.

The V call is TRBV7-9, the J call TRBJ1-1; 8 nucleotides line up with TRBD1. Looked up from germline, CDR1 is SEHNR and CDR2 is FQNEAQ (reference sequence). V dropped 6 bases and J dropped 6; count of bases not matched to a gene: 6. The CDR3 is 13 residues long. CDR3 nucleotide sequence: TGTGCCAGCAGGAACAGGGGGGTCGCTGAAGCTTTCTTT. Translated: CASRNRGVAEAFF.

There are a few counts of this clonotype. The chain has TRBV21-1 and TRBJ2-3; the D segment call TRBD2 is taken from the table without a DNA check. TRBV21-1 is a pseudogene locus. This CDR3 spans 15 amino acids. CDR3 nucleotide sequence: TGTGCCAGCAGCACCCTACTAGATCCAGGTGATACGCAGTATTTT. Protein: CASSTLLDPGDTQYF.

This clonotype was detected only a few times. The chain joins TRBV20-1 to TRBJ2-1; 7 positions match TRBD1. CDR3 length equals 12 residues. The V gene end was trimmed by 1 base and the J gene end by 12 bases; junction bases not matched to a gene: 6. Germline lookup yields CDR1 DFQATT and CDR2 SNEGSKA (reference sequence). CDR3 sequence (DNA): TGCAGTGCTAGAGGGGACAGCCACTCGCAGTTCTTC. It encodes CSARGDSHSQFF.

The J gene is TRBJ1-1, the V gene TRBV20-1; 7 bases map to TRBD1. CDR3 length: 13 amino acids. J lost 6 bases, V lost 7 bases, and 11 bases had no gene match. Looked up from germline, CDR1 is DFQATT and CDR2 is SNEGSKA (reference sequence). The CDR3 DNA reads as TGCAGTGACAATCCACAGGGGAGGGCTGAAGCTTTCTTT. It encodes CSDNPQGRAEAFF.

V is TRBV6-5 and J is TRBJ1-1; D unresolved. Germline V gives CDR1 MNHEY, CDR2 SVGAGI. Between the trimmed V and J ends, which lost 2 bases and 3 bases, there was a span of 13 bases. The CDR3 spans 15 residues. The CDR3 reads CASSYPPAGDTEAFF. Here the CDR3 DNA reads TGTGCCAGCAGTTACCCCCCGGCCGGGGACACTGAAGCTTTCTTT.

The chain couples TRBV20-1 to TRBJ1-1, with 10 bases that match TRBD1. Trimming cost V 7 bases and J 0 bases; bases outside gene matches: 5. The CDR3 is 14 residues long. Germline V gene data show CDR1 as DFQATT and CDR2 as SNEGSKA (reference sequence). The CDR3 DNA sequence: TGCAGTGTGGGACAGGGGCGGATGAACACTGAAGCTTTCTTT. Amino acid sequence: CSVGQGRMNTEAFF.

This chain uses TRBV7-6 with TRBJ2-1; unclear D gene. V was clipped by 5 bases and J by 5 bases, with 13 bases between them. The CDR3 runs to 14 residues. Germline CDR1 reads SGHVS; CDR2 reads FNYEAQ. The DNA for the CDR3 is TGTGCCAGCAGCCGCGGCCGGGTCCACAATGAGCAGTTCTTC. Its protein product is CASSRGRVHNEQFF.

This sequence joins TRBV20-1 and TRBJ1-3; D may be TRBD1 (6 bases). The V end lost 0 bases, the J end lost 8 bases, and 14 bases lay between the germline ends. This CDR3 region has 14 residues. Germline V lookup: CDR1 DFQATT, CDR2 SNEGSKA (reference sequence). This CDR3 reads CSAREGGPGDTIYF. The CDR3 DNA is TGCAGTGCTAGAGAGGGGGGCCCGGGCGACACCATATATTTT.

The chain is built from TRBV10-1 and TRBJ1-5, with 8 positions matching TRBD1. Losses at the gene ends were 6 bases for V and 2 bases for J; bases not matched to a gene: 18. Germline V gene sequence: CDR1 WNHNN, CDR2 SYGVQD (reference sequence). This CDR3 region has 19 residues. The CDR3 DNA sequence: TGCGCCAGCAGAAAGGACAGGGAAAGAATTCGTGGTGGCAATCAGCCCCAGCATTTT. Translation gives CASRKDRERIRGGNQPQHF.